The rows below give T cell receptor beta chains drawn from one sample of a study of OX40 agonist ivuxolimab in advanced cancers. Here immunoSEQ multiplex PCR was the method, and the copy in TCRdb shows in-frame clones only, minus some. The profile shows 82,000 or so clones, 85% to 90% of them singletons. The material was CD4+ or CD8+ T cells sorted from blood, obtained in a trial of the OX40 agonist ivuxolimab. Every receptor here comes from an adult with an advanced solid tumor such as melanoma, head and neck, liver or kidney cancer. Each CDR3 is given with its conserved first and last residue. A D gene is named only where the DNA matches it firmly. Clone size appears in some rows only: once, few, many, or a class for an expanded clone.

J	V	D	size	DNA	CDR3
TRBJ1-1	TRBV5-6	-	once	TGTGCCAGCAGCCCACAGGGTTACACTGAAGCTTTCTTT	CASSPQGYTEAFF
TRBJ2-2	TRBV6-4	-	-	TGTGCCAGCAGTGGCCCAGGGGCCGGGGAGCTGTTTTTT	CASSGPGAGELFF
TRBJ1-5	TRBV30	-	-	TGTGCCTGGAGTTTGGCAGGGGATCAGCCCCAGCATTTT	CAWSLAGDQPQHF
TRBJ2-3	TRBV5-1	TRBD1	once	TGCGCCAGCAGCCCTGGACAGGGGGCAAGCACAGATACGCAGTATTTT	CASSPGQGASTDTQYF
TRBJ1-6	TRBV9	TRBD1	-	TGTGCCAGCAGCGTAGTAGGGACAGGGGAGAATTCACCCCTCCACTTT	CASSVVGTGENSPLHF
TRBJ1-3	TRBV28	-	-	TGTGCCAGCAGTACCCTTACAGTTGCCCAGGCAAACACCATATATTTT	CASSTLTVAQANTIYF
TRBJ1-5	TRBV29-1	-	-	TGCAGCGTTGCAACCTCTAATAGCAATCAGCCCCAGCATTTT	CSVATSNSNQPQHF
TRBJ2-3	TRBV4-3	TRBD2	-	TGCGCCAGCAGCCCGGGACTAGCGGGCACAGATACGCAGTATTTT	CASSPGLAGTDTQYF
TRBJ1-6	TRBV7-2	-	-	TGTGCCAGCCAGGGACTCCCAAGGTATAATTCACCCCTCCACTTT	CASQGLPRYNSPLHF
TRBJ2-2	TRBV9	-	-	TGTGCCAGCAGCAGACTAGTTTCGGGCACCGGGGAGCTGTTTTTT	CASSRLVSGTGELFF
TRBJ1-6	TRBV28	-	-	TGTGCCAGCAGTCCACCCCAGGGGTACCATAATTCACCCCTCCACTTT	CASSPPQGYHNSPLHF
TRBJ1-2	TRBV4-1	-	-	TGCGCCAGCAGCCAAGGGCTGTCAGGTCTAGTGAGTGGCTACACCTTC	CASSQGLSGLVSGYTF
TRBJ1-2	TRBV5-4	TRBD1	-	TGTGCCAGCAGCTTGGGGGGAGCGACAGGGTCTAACTATGGCTACACCTTC	CASSLGGATGSNYGYTF
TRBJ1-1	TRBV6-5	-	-	TGTGCCAGCAGTTACTTAATGGGGGCCGGGGCGACTGAAGCTTTCTTT	CASSYLMGAGATEAFF
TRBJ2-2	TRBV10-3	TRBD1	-	TGTGCCATCAGTGAACAGGGGGACACCGGGGAGCTGTTTTTT	CAISEQGDTGELFF
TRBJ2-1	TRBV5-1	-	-	TGCGCCAGCAGACTCGGGGATTCCTATGGTGAGCAGTTCTTC	CASRLGDSYGEQFF
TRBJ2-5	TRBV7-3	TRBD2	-	TGTGCCAGCAGCTCCATCCATAGCGGGGGTCAAGAGACCCAGTACTTC	CASSSIHSGGQETQYF
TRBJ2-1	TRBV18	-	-	TGTGCCAGCTCATTCTCCAGGGACAATGAGCAGTTCTTC	CASSFSRDNEQFF
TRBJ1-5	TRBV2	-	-	TGTGCCAGCAGCCCGGGGGGGAGCAATCAGCCCCAGCATTTT	CASSPGGSNQPQHF
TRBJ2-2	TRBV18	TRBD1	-	TGTGCCAGCTCGCCGACAGGGGCCGGGGAGCTGTTTTTT	CASSPTGAGELFF
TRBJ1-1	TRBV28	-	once	TGTGCCAGCAGTTCCCCTACCGGGACACTCCGTGAAGCTTTCTTT	CASSSPTGTLREAFF
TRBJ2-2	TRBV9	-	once	TGTGCCAGCAGCCCCGCCGGGGTTGGGGTCGGGGAGCTGTTTTTT	CASSPAGVGVGELFF
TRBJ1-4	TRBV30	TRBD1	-	TGTGCCTGGAGTTTGGCAGGGGGCAGTGGTAATGAAAAACTGTTTTTT	CAWSLAGGSGNEKLFF
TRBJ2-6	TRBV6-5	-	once	TGTGCCAGCAGTGCTGGGGCCAACGTCCTGACTTTC	CASSAGANVLTF
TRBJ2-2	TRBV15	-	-	TGTGCCACCAGCAGAGACACAGCCACCGGGGAGCTGTTTTTT	CATSRDTATGELFF
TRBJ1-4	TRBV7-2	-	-	TGTGCCAGCAGCGCGCAACTTGGGTCTGAAAAACTGTTTTTT	CASSAQLGSEKLFF
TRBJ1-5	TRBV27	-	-	TGTGCCAGCAGTTTATTTTTCGAGGCAACGGGCGATCAGCCCCAGCATTTT	CASSLFFEATGDQPQHF
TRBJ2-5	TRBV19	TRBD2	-	TGTGCCAGTAGCGGGACTAGGAGAGAGACCCAGTACTTC	CASSGTRRETQYF
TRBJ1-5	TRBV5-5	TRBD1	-	TGTGCCAGCAGCTCGACCGGGACAGGGCGGCAGCCCCAGCATTTT	CASSSTGTGRQPQHF
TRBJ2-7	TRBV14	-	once	TGTGCCAGCAGCGACACCCACTACGAGCAGTACTTC	CASSDTHYEQYF